The 32 T cell receptor beta chains listed next were all sequenced from one sample in a study of PD-1 blockade in classical Hodgkin lymphoma. Documented time point: cycle 4 day 1 (C4D1), after six to seven weeks of nivolumab. Relapses following autologous stem cell transplantation were seen in all patients, with brentuximab vedotin exposure varying. Using magnetic negative selection, the CD4+ T cells were separated out of thawed PBMCs. The assay was immunoSEQ multiplex PCR, and TCRdb's table has in-frame clones only and misses some. The table includes about 13,000 clones, about four fifths detected once. Sequencing used CD4+ T cells from blood, obtained before the fourth cycle of nivolumab. The receptor set was obtained from a human donor with classical Hodgkin lymphoma.

The chain has TRBV11-2 and TRBJ2-3; D is unresolved. The CDR3 is 13 residues long. Germline CDR1 reads SGHAT; CDR2 reads FQNNGV. The ends were cut back, 5 bases at V and 2 bases at J, with 8 bases in the middle. CDR3 region: CASSPGNTDTQYF. The DNA for the CDR3 is TGTGCCAGCAGCCCTGGGAACACAGATACGCAGTATTTT. Full variable domain (outside the CDR3, taken from reference TRBV11-2 and TRBJ2-3): EAGVAQSPRYKIIEKRQSVAFWCNPISGHATLYWYQQILGQGPKLLIQFQNNGVVDDSQLPKDRFSAERLKGVDSTLKIQPAKLEDSAVYLCASSPGNTDTQYFGPGTRLTVL.

The gene calls are TRBV2 and TRBJ1-2; D gene uncertain. Germline CDR1 is SNHLY and CDR2 is FYNNEI. The length of the CDR3 is 12 residues. V shed 6 bases and J shed 8 bases, with 13 bases lying between them. For the CDR3, the DNA is TGTGCCAGCAGAGGACCCCGGCGGGGCTACACCTTC. As protein: CASRGPRRGYTF.

This clone occurred a few times. The chain carries TRBV5-1 and TRBJ2-1; 11 bases match TRBD2. Germline V CDR1 and CDR2: SGHRS, YFSETQ. CDR3 length equals 16 residues. The V and J ends lost 4 bases and 5 bases, in that order; junction bases with no gene match: 8. The CDR3 DNA sequence: TGCGCCAGCAGCACCGGACTAGCGGGCACGAACAATGAGCAGTTCTTC. Its translation is CASSTGLAGTNNEQFF. Filled out from reference TRBV5-1 and TRBJ2-1, the complete variable domain reads KAGVTQTPRYLIKTRGQQVTLSCSPISGHRSVSWYQQTPGQGLQFLFEYFSETQRNKGNFPGRFSGRQFSNSRSEMNVSTLELGDSALYLCASSTGLAGTNNEQFFGPGTRLTVL.

The chain couples TRBV2 to TRBJ1-1; D may be TRBD1 (6 bases). The germline gives CDR1 SNHLY, CDR2 FYNNEI. This CDR3 is built from 14 residues. V dropped 5 bases and J dropped 1 base, with 11 bases sitting between them. CDR3 nucleotide sequence: TGTGCCAGCAGTTGGACAGAGACGAACACTGAAGCTTTCTTT. Its translation: CASSWTETNTEAFF.

The sample holds a few counts of this clone. The V gene is TRBV4-3, the J gene TRBJ2-7; 9 bases line up with TRBD2. The CDR3 has 15 residues. V shed 0 bases and J 6 bases; nucleotides not matched to a gene: 6. Germline CDR1 is LGHNA and CDR2 is YSLEER. CDR3: CASSQEGSGSREQYF. The DNA of the CDR3 is TGCGCCAGCAGCCAAGAGGGTAGCGGGAGCCGCGAGCAGTACTTC.

This clone is judged medium-sized. The chain has TRBV4-2 and TRBJ1-3; 11 bases match TRBD1. CDR3 size: 16 residues. Unmatched junction bases numbered 3, after V lost 4 bases and J lost 1 base. Germline V gene lookup returns CDR1 LGHNA and CDR2 YNFKEQ. The DNA for the CDR3 is TGTGCCAGCAGCCTAGGACAGGGGGCTTCTGGAAACACCATATATTTT. As protein: CASSLGQGASGNTIYF.

The chain recombines TRBV19 with TRBJ2-1; 13 bases match TRBD2. CDR3 size: 19 residues. Trimming took 5 bases from V and 8 from J; bases not matched to a gene: 18. Germline V gene lookup returns CDR1 LNHDA and CDR2 SQIVND (reference sequence). The DNA of the CDR3 is TGTGCCAGTAGTTTGACTAGCGGGAGGCCCCCGGGGGTGGGCGATGAGCAGTTCTTC. Its protein product is CASSLTSGRPPGVGDEQFF.

The rearrangement uses TRBV7-2 and TRBJ2-1; tentative D call: TRBD2 (6 bases). Germline CDR1 reads SGHTA; CDR2 reads FQGNSA. The CDR3 length is 15 residues. Between the trimmed V and J ends, which lost 5 bases and 6 bases, there was a span of 17 bases. CDR3 nucleotide sequence: TGTGCCAGCAGCCCACCGGGGAGGTACAGCAATGAGCAGTTCTTC. Residues: CASSPPGRYSNEQFF.

The chain is built from TRBV4-3 and TRBJ1-2, with 9 bases identical to TRBD1. Trimming at V came to 0 bases and at J to 12 bases, leaving 11 bases not matched to a gene. The CDR3 length is 15 residues. CDR1 LGHNA and CDR2 YSLEER come from the germline V gene. Written as DNA, the CDR3 is TGCGCCAGCAGCCAAGACCCCGGGGACAGGGCGGGGGACACCTTC. Protein product: CASSQDPGDRAGDTF.

V gene TRBV21-1 combines with J gene TRBJ2-1; the table gives TRBD1 as D, unverified against the DNA. TRBV21-1 has pseudogene status. The CDR3 has 18 residues. The CDR3 protein is CASSQPESGQGANNEQFF. CDR3 sequence (DNA): TGTGCCAGCAGCCAACCGGAATCGGGACAGGGGGCGAACAATGAGCAGTTCTTC.

The chain links TRBV15 to TRBJ1-2; tentatively, D is TRBD1 (6 bases). The CDR3 runs 14 residues. The V and J ends lost 5 bases and 6 bases respectively, with 16 bases between them. CDR1 and CDR2 from the germline V gene are LNHNV and YYDKDF (reference sequence). The CDR3 region has the DNA TGTGCCACCAGCGTCCGGGTGGGGGGCGATGGCTACACCTTC. As protein: CATSVRVGGDGYTF.

This chain joins TRBV18 and TRBJ1-5, with D possibly matching TRBD1 (6 bases). CDR1 and CDR2 (germline): KGHSH, LQKENI. The V end lost 3 bases, the J end lost 5 bases, and 14 bases lay between the germline ends. CDR3 length: 15 amino acids. The CDR3 loop reads CASSPEEQGYQPQHF. The CDR3 DNA is TGTGCCAGCTCACCCGAAGAGCAGGGGTATCAGCCCCAGCATTTT.

The V call is TRBV14, the J call TRBJ1-1; D is unresolved. V was pared by 1 base and J by 10 bases, with 13 bases between. This CDR3 spans 13 amino acids. The germline gives CDR1 SGHDN, CDR2 FVKESK. The CDR3 nucleotides are TGTGCCAGCAGCCAAGTTTCGGTTGGTCCAGCTTTCTTT. Translation: CASSQVSVGPAFF.

The chain recombines TRBV30 with TRBJ1-2, with D uncertain. Germline assignment: CDR1 GTSNPN and CDR2 SVGIG (reference sequence). Trimming took off 2 bases at V and 0 bases at J, with 4 bases between the two ends. The CDR3 spans 12 residues. CDR3 in amino acids: CAWSRANYGYTF. The CDR3 DNA reads as TGTGCCTGGAGTCGAGCTAACTATGGCTACACCTTC.

This clone was observed once. The V call is TRBV19, the J call TRBJ2-3; no clear D gene. CDR3 size: 15 residues. V lost 4 bases and J lost 0, with 11 bases in between. Per the germline V gene, CDR1 is LNHDA and CDR2 is SQIVND (reference sequence). The CDR3 region has the DNA TGTGCCAGTAGTAAGGGCGAAGCGAGCACAGATACGCAGTATTTT. Translated, it gives CASSKGEASTDTQYF.

A few counts support this clone. V usage is TRBV6-5 and J usage is TRBJ1-2, with D unclear. Germline assignment: CDR1 MNHEY and CDR2 SVGAGI. CDR3 length: 14 amino acids. V lost 6 bases and J lost 0, with 11 bases in between. CDR3 in DNA: TGTGCCAGCAGCTTGACACGAGCTAACTATGGCTACACCTTC. Protein sequence: CASSLTRANYGYTF.

The chain recombines TRBV10-3 with TRBJ1-2; 8 bases align to TRBD1. Unmatched junction bases numbered 6, after V lost 7 bases and J lost 2 bases. CDR1 is ENHRY and CDR2 is SYGVKD in the germline V gene. This CDR3 region has 14 residues. The CDR3 sequence: CAITRTGPNYGYTF. In DNA form, the CDR3 reads TGTGCCATCACCAGGACAGGGCCCAACTATGGCTACACCTTC.

This chain connects TRBV6-5 to TRBJ2-1, with a possible D match to TRBD1 (6 bases). Per the germline V gene, CDR1 is MNHEY and CDR2 is SVGAGI. The CDR3 totals 13 residues. Between the trimmed V and J ends, which lost 6 bases and 8 bases, there was a span of 14 bases. The CDR3 here is CASRRTESHEQFF. In DNA, the CDR3 is TGTGCCAGCAGGAGGACAGAAAGCCATGAGCAGTTCTTC.

J is TRBJ2-3 and V is TRBV5-1; TRBD2 aligns across 8 bases. The germline gives CDR1 SGHRS, CDR2 YFSETQ. The trim removed 5 bases at V and 1 base at J, leaving 6 bases unmatched. CDR3 length equals 15 residues. The CDR3 nucleotides are TGCGCCAGCAGTGGAGCGGGGGTCGGCACAGATACGCAGTATTTT. This translates into CASSGAGVGTDTQYF.

This chain uses TRBV6-5 with TRBJ1-2; no clear D gene. The CDR3 sequence is 11 residues long. CDR1 is MNHEY and CDR2 is SVGAGI in the germline V gene. The V end was cut by 5 bases, the J end by 11 bases, with 12 bases between. The CDR3: CASSVPPRYTF. For the CDR3, the DNA is TGTGCCAGCAGTGTCCCGCCCAGGTACACCTTC.

This chain links TRBV5-1 with TRBJ2-6, with D maybe TRBD1 (5 bases). Trimming removed 0 bases from V and 6 bases from J, with 10 bases in between. The CDR3 is 15 residues long. Germline CDR1 reads SGHRS; CDR2 reads YFSETQ. The CDR3 reads CASSLGGREANVLTF. Here the CDR3 DNA reads TGCGCCAGCAGCTTGGGGGGCAGGGAGGCCAACGTCCTGACTTTC. The full variable domain, with the rest looked up from reference TRBV5-1 and TRBJ2-6, is KAGVTQTPRYLIKTRGQQVTLSCSPISGHRSVSWYQQTPGQGLQFLFEYFSETQRNKGNFPGRFSGRQFSNSRSEMNVSTLELGDSALYLCASSLGGREANVLTFGAGSRLTVL.

The rearrangement joins TRBV2 to TRBJ2-5; TRBD1 matches 7 bases. The J call may be incorrect, as the DNA end agrees better with TRBJ2-7. The germline gives CDR1 SNHLY, CDR2 FYNNEI. The CDR3 is made up of 14 amino acids. CDR3: CATKPGTESYEQYF. The DNA for the CDR3 is TGTGCCACCAAACCCGGGACAGAGTCCTACGAGCAGTACTTC.

The rearrangement links TRBV6-6 to TRBJ2-7, with D possibly being TRBD1 (6 bases). The CDR3 runs 14 residues. V was trimmed by 8 bases and J by 6 bases, leaving 20 bases between them. Germline loops: CDR1 MNHNY, CDR2 SVGAGI (reference sequence). This CDR3 reads CASSSWDIHGEQYF. The CDR3 bases are TGTGCCAGCTCATCTTGGGACATCCACGGCGAGCAGTACTTC.

This rearrangement joins TRBV5-1 to TRBJ1-5; maybe TRBD1 (6 bases). Looked up from germline, CDR1 is SGHRS and CDR2 is YFSETQ. The CDR3 sequence is 15 residues long. With 0 bases removed from V and 6 bases from J, the gap between germline ends came to 13 bases. The DNA of the CDR3 is TGCGCCAGCAGCTTGGACGGGGGCCGTAGTCAGCCCCAGCATTTT. Translating gives CASSLDGGRSQPQHF. Full variable domain (outside the CDR3, taken from reference TRBV5-1 and TRBJ1-5): KAGVTQTPRYLIKTRGQQVTLSCSPISGHRSVSWYQQTPGQGLQFLFEYFSETQRNKGNFPGRFSGRQFSNSRSEMNVSTLELGDSALYLCASSLDGGRSQPQHFGDGTRLSIL.

This sequence joins TRBV5-5 and TRBJ1-2; D possibly corresponds to TRBD1 (5 bases). The CDR3 extends over 13 amino acids. Germline CDR1 is SGHKS and CDR2 is YYEKEE (reference sequence). Trimming shortened V by 0 bases and J by 3 bases, and 6 bases separated the two germline ends. The CDR3 is CASSLEQDYGYTF. The DNA for the CDR3 is TGTGCCAGCAGCTTGGAACAGGACTATGGCTACACCTTC.

The chain has TRBV15 and TRBJ2-6; either TRBD1 or TRBD2 may supply D (5 bases each). CDR1 is LNHNV, CDR2 YYDKDF, per germline (reference sequence). V lost 2 bases, J lost 2 bases, and 19 bases lay in between. The CDR3 contains 19 residues. The CDR3 coding sequence is TGTGCCACCAGCAGAAACGAAAGGGGATGGGACGCTGGGGCCAACGTCCTGACTTTC. The encoded protein is CATSRNERGWDAGANVLTF.

This clone occurred once. The chain uses TRBV19 and TRBJ1-6; tentatively, D is TRBD1 (5 bases). Trimming cost V 1 base and J 7 bases, with 8 bases left between them. Germline assignment: CDR1 LNHDA and CDR2 SQIVND (reference sequence). This CDR3 has 14 residues. The CDR3 region has the DNA TGTGCCAGTAGTATAGGACAGCTAAATTCACCCCTCCACTTT. Protein: CASSIGQLNSPLHF.

This clone has only a few counts. The chain couples TRBV12-5 to TRBJ2-1; D gene unclear. This CDR3 is 15 amino acids long. The V gene lost 2 bases and the J gene lost 0 bases, with 8 bases spanning the gap. Germline CDR1 reads LGHNT; CDR2 reads FRNRAP. CDR3 DNA sequence: TGTGCTAGTGGTTTGAAGCTCTCCTCCTACAATGAGCAGTTCTTC. Amino acids: CASGLKLSSYNEQFF.

This clone was counted only a few times. CDR3 bases: TGTGCCAGCAGCCCCGATTACTATGGCTACACCTTC. Translating gives CASSPDYYGYTF. V usage is TRBV5-4 and J usage is TRBJ1-2; no reliable D call. Trimming removed 4 bases at V and 3 bases at J, with 7 bases between. This CDR3 spans 12 amino acids. Looked up from germline, CDR1 is SGHNT and CDR2 is YYREEE (reference sequence).

The V gene is TRBV11-2, the J gene TRBJ1-2, with D unclear. There are 13 residues in the CDR3. V gave up 1 base and J gave up 7 bases, with 10 bases separating them. Germline CDR1 SGHAT, CDR2 FQNNGV. CDR3 sequence (DNA): TGTGCCAGCAGCTTAGCAGCAGGTGGTGGCTACACCTTC. It yields the protein CASSLAAGGGYTF.

The chain uses TRBV2 and TRBJ1-1; D might be TRBD1 (5 bases). The germline V gene encodes CDR1 SNHLY and CDR2 FYNNEI. The V and J ends lost 3 bases and 6 bases respectively, with 14 bases between them. The CDR3 extends over 14 amino acids. This CDR3 is CASSDLVGGAEAFF. Written as DNA, the CDR3 is TGTGCCAGCAGTGACCTGGTGGGGGGGGCTGAAGCTTTCTTT.

V is TRBV18 and J is TRBJ2-1; 10 bases map to TRBD1. This CDR3 contains 14 residues. Trimming took 4 bases from V and 7 from J; bases not matched to a gene: 4. Per the germline V gene, CDR1 is KGHSH and CDR2 is LQKENI. In DNA form, the CDR3 reads TGTGCCAGCTCACTGGACAGGGGGGAAAATGAGCAGTTCTTC. Residues: CASSLDRGENEQFF.